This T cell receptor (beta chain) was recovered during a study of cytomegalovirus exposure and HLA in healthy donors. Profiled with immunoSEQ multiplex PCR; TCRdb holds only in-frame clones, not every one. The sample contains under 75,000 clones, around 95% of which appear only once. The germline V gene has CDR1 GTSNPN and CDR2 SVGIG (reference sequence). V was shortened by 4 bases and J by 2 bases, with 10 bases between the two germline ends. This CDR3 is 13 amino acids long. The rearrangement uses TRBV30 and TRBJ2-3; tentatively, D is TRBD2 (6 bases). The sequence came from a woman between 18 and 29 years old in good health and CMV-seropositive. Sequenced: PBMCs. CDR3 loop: CAWTSATTDTQYF. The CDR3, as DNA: TGTGCCTGGACTAGCGCTACCACAGATACGCAGTATTTT.